This T cell receptor (beta chain) was sequenced in a study of control samples from healthy donors and cancer patients. Trimming removed 5 bases from V and 1 base from J, with 9 bases in between. The CDR3 totals 13 residues. The V gene's germline CDR1 is SGHRS and CDR2 YFSETQ. Using immunoSEQ multiplex PCR, the repertoire was profiled, and TCRdb retains in-frame clones only, with some absent. The sample includes about 140,000 clones, more than 80% of them seen just once. This chain joins TRBV5-1 and TRBJ1-1, with D unclear. This TCR was recovered from a man aged 18-30 years in good health. The sample consisted of blood. CDR3 residues: CASSGRPNTEAFF. The CDR3 coding sequence is TGCGCCAGCAGTGGGAGGCCGAACACTGAAGCTTTCTTT.